This T cell receptor beta chain was captured in a study of blood T cell repertoires in COVID-19 (dated by TCRdb to 2020 to 2022). Broadly, across the study: The collaborator samples originated in the United States, Italy and Spain and spanned the acute and convalescent phases of COVID-19. The material from the prospective study consisted of cDNA or gDNA derived from T cells, B-cell-depleted T cells, or PBMCs. Deeply sampled blood TCRbeta repertoires from subjects exposed to, actively infected with, or recovered from COVID-19 were included in the dataset. The repertoires were released in a freely available public database meant as a resource for research on the immune response to SARS-CoV-2. Samples were obtained from the ongoing ImmuneRACE study (first 160 participants) and from 1,254 subjects provided by 6 global collaborators. Nearly every sample came with metadata listing a de-identified subject ID, COVID-19 status, age in years and sex. HLA class I and class II types, where available, came from metadata supplied by the sample provider rather than from assay-based typing. Findings and caveats that apply to the study as a whole: The quantity of clinical and demographic metadata differed by source and by participant and was supplied without curation.

From cysteine to phenylalanine, the CDR3 is 15 amino acids long. CDR3 DNA only is kept here, 45 bases in frame from base 1. V has 3 bases trimmed and J has 5 bases trimmed; junction bases matching no gene number 2. The germline V gene sets CDR1 to SGHTA and CDR2 to FQGNSA. TCRbeta CDR3 regions were amplified from genomic DNA by means of the immunoSEQ Assay, a bias-controlled multiplex PCR. As for the authors' bioinformatics: Within the assay, amplification of reference gene primers was used to estimate how many nucleated cells each sample contained. Sequence reads were collapsed and filtered to measure the absolute abundance of every unique TCRbeta CDR3 rearrangement. For each sample, productive Simpson clonality was calculated as the square root of Simpson's diversity index across productive rearrangements. The table was pulled from immuneACCESS by TCRdb, which kept in-frame rearrangements only. Such tables lose some clones; where checked, under half of the loss comes from unresolved V genes, and the rest has no known cause. V and J calls and clone size come straight from that table; D and trimming were deduced from the DNA. Present in this sample are some 270,000 clones, nearly 90% of which were seen just once. The ten most abundant clones make up roughly 2.2% of the sample.

Remarks on this clone: The clone's antigen remains unknown. Per-base quality was not reported, and no clone a single base away is much larger than it.

One collaborating source in Seattle enrolled patients while the patients were actively infected and followed the patients over time throughout the course of disease. Whole blood was collected in K2EDTA tubes by collaborating institutions according to the institutions' own protocols. For TCRbeta analysis, collaborator samples were shipped as frozen whole blood, as isolated PBMCs, or as DNA extracted from either sample type. The origin of this receptor is an older woman with COVID-19, enrolled during active disease. The chain was built from TRBV7-2 and TRBJ1-6, with 9 bases aligning to TRBD1. The sequenced sample consisted of peripheral blood. The sequence in DNA is TGTGCCAGCAGCTTCGGGGACAGGGATAATTCACCCCTCCACTTT. It translates to CASSFGDRDNSPLHF.